The 2 T cell receptor beta chains below were found in one sample sequenced in a study of somatic mutations in cytotoxic T cells in rheumatoid arthritis. Assay used: immunoSEQ multiplex PCR; TCRdb lists only in-frame clones, some missing. The data show about 20,000 clones, roughly 85% seen once. Specimen: CD8+ T cells sorted from blood. Every receptor here comes from a woman in her thirties or forties with rheumatoid arthritis.

The rearrangement links TRBV12-2 to TRBJ1-6; the table assigns TRBD1, which was not confirmed against the DNA. TRBV12-2 is tagged as a pseudogene. CDR3 length equals 17 residues. Written as DNA, the CDR3 is TGTGCAAGTCGCTCCCACGGGCCCGGACAGGGGGGATCACCCCTCCACTTT. It specifies CASRSHGPGQGGSPLHF.

This CDR3 is CASSLGPPGTGGRYEQYF. The CDR3 DNA reads TGTGCCAGCAGCTTAGGGCCCCCAGGGACGGGAGGGAGGTACGAGCAGTACTTC. This chain joins TRBV7-6 and TRBJ2-7, with 8 bases that match TRBD2. CDR1 and CDR2 from the germline V gene are SGHVS and FNYEAQ. The V and J ends lost 1 base and 4 bases, in that order; junction bases with no gene match: 15. The CDR3 covers 18 residues.